The text below deals with one T cell receptor (beta chain). No antigen is known for it. Averaging roughly 100 mL, one heparinised blood draw was given by each donor. The CDR3 is 14 amino acids. The germline V gene has CDR1 SGDLS and CDR2 YYNGEE. Trimming shortened V by 3 bases and J by 13 bases, and 19 bases separated the two germline ends. The data stem from a study of beta chain features in type 1 diabetes. Study details: Regarding age, gender and cell yields, patients proved similar to healthy donors. The examined sorted cells totaled fewer than 140 million across samples.

General study results and limits: Reduced insertions and increased deletions marked VDJ junctions in type 1 diabetes patients.

The entirety of the isolated RNA underwent reverse transcription, so expressed TCRB transcripts were sequenced. Assay: immunoSEQ multiplex PCR; the TCRdb copy retains only in-frame clones and omits some. The sample shows some 900,000 clones, under 20% of them seen only once. The sample comprised naive CD4+ T cells from blood. The chain combines TRBV9 with TRBJ1-4; the D is unclear. This TCR came from a woman in her late teens or twenties in good health. The CDR3 DNA follows: TGTGCCAGCAGCGAGTCGGGAAATGGCGGTGTACTGTTTTTT. This translates into CASSESGNGGVLFF.